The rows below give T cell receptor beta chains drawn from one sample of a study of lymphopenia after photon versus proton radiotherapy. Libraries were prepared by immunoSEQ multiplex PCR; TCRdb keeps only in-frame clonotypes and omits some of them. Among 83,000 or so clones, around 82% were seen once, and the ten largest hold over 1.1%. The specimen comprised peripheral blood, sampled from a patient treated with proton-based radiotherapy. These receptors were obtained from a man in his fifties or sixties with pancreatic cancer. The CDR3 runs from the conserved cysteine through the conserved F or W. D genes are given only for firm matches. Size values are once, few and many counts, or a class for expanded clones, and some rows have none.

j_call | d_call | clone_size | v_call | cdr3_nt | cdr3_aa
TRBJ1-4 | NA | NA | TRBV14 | TGTGCCAGCAGCCAAGGACAGGTTCGTGAAAAACTGTTTTTT | CASSQGQVREKLFF
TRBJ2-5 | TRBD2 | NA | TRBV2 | TGTGCCAGCAAGAAACTAGCGGTTGGGGGGGAGACCCAGTACTTC | CASKKLAVGGETQYF
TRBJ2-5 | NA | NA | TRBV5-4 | TGTGCCAGCAGCATAGCGGCGGGGCAAGAGACCCAGTACTTC | CASSIAAGQETQYF
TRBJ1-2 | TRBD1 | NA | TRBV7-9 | TGTGCCAGCAGCCCACAGGGGGCGTATGGCTACACCTTC | CASSPQGAYGYTF
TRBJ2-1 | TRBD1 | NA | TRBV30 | TGTGCCTGGAGTGGCGGGTCCCAGGGGGCCGGTGAGCAGTTCTTC | CAWSGGSQGAGEQFF
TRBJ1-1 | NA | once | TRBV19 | TGTGCCAGTACAGGCTACACTGAAGCTTTCTTT | CASTGYTEAFF
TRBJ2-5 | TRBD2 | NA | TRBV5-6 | TGTGCCAGCAGCTTAGGACTAGTCGCACACTTC | CASSLGLVAHF
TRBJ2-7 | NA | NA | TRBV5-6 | TGTGCCAGCAGCGCCACCCGGGACCAGCAGTACTTC | CASSATRDQQYF
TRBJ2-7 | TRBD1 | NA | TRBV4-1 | TGCGCCAGCAGCCTAACCGGGACAGGGACTTGGGAGCAGTACTTC | CASSLTGTGTWEQYF
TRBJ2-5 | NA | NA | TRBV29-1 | TGCAGCGGGAAGGGACTCGGCCTAGGGGGGACCCAGTACTTC | CSGKGLGLGGTQYF
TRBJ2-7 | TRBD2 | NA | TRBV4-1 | TGCGCCAGCAGCCCCGGACAGGGTCTGTCTAGCGGGAGTTACGAGCAGTACTTC | CASSPGQGLSSGSYEQYF
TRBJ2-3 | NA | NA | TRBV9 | TGTGCCAGCAGAGGTCTCTCAGATACGCAGTATTTT | CASRGLSDTQYF
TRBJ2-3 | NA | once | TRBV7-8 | TGTGCCAGCAGCTTAGGTCCGGCAGATACGCAGTATTTT | CASSLGPADTQYF
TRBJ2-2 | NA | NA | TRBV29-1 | TGCAGCGTTAGGTTGAACACCGGGGAGCTGTTTTTT | CSVRLNTGELFF
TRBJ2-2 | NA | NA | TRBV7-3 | TGTGCCAGCAGCCCCAGGACAGACACCGGGGAGCTGTTTTTT | CASSPRTDTGELFF
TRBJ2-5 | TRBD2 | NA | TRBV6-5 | TGTGCCAGCAGTTACTCTGCGGGAGCTTGGGAGACCCAGTACTTC | CASSYSAGAWETQYF
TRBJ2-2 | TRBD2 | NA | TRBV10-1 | TGCGCCAGCAGTGGGACTAGCGGGAGGGCCAGGACCGGGGAGCTGTTTTTT | CASSGTSGRARTGELFF
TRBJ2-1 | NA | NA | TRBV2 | TGTGCCAGCAGTGACGATAGGTCCTCCTACAATGAGCAGTTCTTC | CASSDDRSSYNEQFF
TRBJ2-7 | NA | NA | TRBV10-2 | TGCGCCAGCAGTGAGTGGGTCCCCTACGAGCAGTACTTC | CASSEWVPYEQYF
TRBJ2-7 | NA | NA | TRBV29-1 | TGCAGCGCGGTCGGCCGGGGAAGCTTCCACTACGAGCAGTACTTC | CSAVGRGSFHYEQYF
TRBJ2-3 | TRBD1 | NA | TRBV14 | TGTGCCAGCAGCCAGATGGGACAGCTTAGCACAGATACGCAGTATTTT | CASSQMGQLSTDTQYF